These 9 T cell receptor beta chains were sequenced from one sample in a study of CD8 T cells in ankylosing spondylitis. TCRdb reanalysed the 5' RACE reads using MiXCR and keeps one entry per CDR3 protein. The sample includes 350,000 to 450,000 distinct CDR3 sequences, 20% to 25% of them seen just once. Sequenced input: blood, either unsorted or a sorted T cell fraction (not recorded which). Every receptor here comes from a male donor with ankylosing spondylitis or in good health (not recorded which).

The chain combines TRBV10-3 with TRBJ2-2; D call uncertain. CDR3 length equals 12 residues. The V end lost 7 bases, the J end lost 3 bases, and 6 bases lay between the germline ends. Germline V CDR1 and CDR2: ENHRY, SYGVKD. Here the CDR3 DNA reads TGTGCCATCATGGGCCACACCGGGGAGCTGTTTTTT. Translated, it gives CAIMGHTGELFF.

This clonotype was observed many times. The chain has TRBV12-3 or TRBV12-4 and TRBJ1-2, with 8 bases matching TRBD1. V dropped 5 bases and J dropped 7; count of bases not matched to a gene: 6. The CDR3 consists of 13 residues. CDR3 in amino acids: CASSQSDRGGYTF. CDR3 nucleotide sequence: TGTGCCAGCAGTCAATCTGACAGGGGTGGCTACACCTTC.

This chain links TRBV28 with TRBJ2-3; 9 nucleotides match TRBD2. V lost 8 bases, J lost 2 bases, and 11 bases stayed unmatched. Germline assignment: CDR1 MDHEN and CDR2 SYDVKM. The CDR3 runs to 16 residues. The CDR3, as DNA: TGTGCCAGCCTAGCGGGGCTTGGACAGGTCACAGATACGCAGTATTTT. Its protein product is CASLAGLGQVTDTQYF.

This clonotype appeared a single time. This chain connects TRBV10-3 to TRBJ2-7; TRBD2 is a possible D gene (6 bases). The CDR3 loop spans 13 amino acids. CDR1 is ENHRY and CDR2 is SYGVKD in the germline V gene. Trimming took off 6 bases at V and 7 bases at J, with 16 bases between the two ends. CDR3 bases: TGTGCCATCAGGGCGGGGCCGTTTCGTGAGCAGTACTTC. This codes for CAIRAGPFREQYF.

The chain is built from TRBV10-3 and TRBJ2-7, with TRBD1 as a possible D gene (7 bases). Germline V gene lookup returns CDR1 ENHRY and CDR2 SYGVKD. The CDR3 spans 15 residues. Trimming left V 10 bases short and J 0 bases short, with 19 bases between. This chain's CDR3 is CASTRDRESSYEQYF. CDR3 nucleotides: TGTGCCAGTACGCGGGACAGAGAAAGCTCCTACGAGCAGTACTTC.

The table lists this clonotype with a few counts. The chain combines TRBV27 with TRBJ1-1; 10 bases align to TRBD1. Germline values: CDR1 MNHEY, CDR2 SMNVEV (reference sequence). The V and J ends lost 8 bases and 5 bases, in that order; junction bases with no gene match: 5. The length of the CDR3 is 13 residues. As DNA, the CDR3 is TGTGCCAGCGGGGACAGGGGATGGACTGAAGCTTTCTTT. Its translation is CASGDRGWTEAFF.

The genes are TRBV11-2 and TRBJ2-3; D unresolved. CDR3 length: 15 residues. Trimming took off 0 bases at V and 6 bases at J, with 13 bases between the two ends. Germline V gene sequence: CDR1 SGHAT, CDR2 FQNNGV. CDR3 nucleotide sequence: TGTGCCAGCAGCTTAGAATCACAGCCCCGGGATACGCAGTATTTT. This gives the protein CASSLESQPRDTQYF.

This clonotype was found a few times. This chain joins TRBV4-1 and TRBJ2-3; maybe TRBD2 (5 bases). CDR3 length: 16 residues. CDR1 and CDR2 from the germline V gene are MGHRA and YSYEKL. Trimming pared 4 bases from V and 1 base from J, leaving 15 bases between. CDR3 amino acids: CASSPKSGTRTDTQYF. The DNA for the CDR3 is TGCGCCAGCAGCCCCAAGAGCGGCACTCGCACAGATACGCAGTATTTT.

A note on this clonotype: The junction departs from germline at one end; a sequencing error may be responsible. V is TRBV5-5 and J is TRBJ2-5; no firm D call. CDR1 SGHKS and CDR2 YYEKEE come from the germline V gene (reference sequence). The CDR3 loop spans 8 amino acids. Here the CDR3 reads CASSFQDF. For the CDR3, the DNA is TGTGCCAGCAGCTTCCAGGACTTC. The variable domain in full, completed from reference TRBV5-5 and TRBJ2-5, reads DAGVTQSPTHLIKTRGQQVTLRCSPISGHKSVSWYQQVLGQGPQFIFQYYEKEERGRGNFPDRFSARQFPNYSSELNVNALLLGDSALYLCASSFQDFGPGTRLLVL.